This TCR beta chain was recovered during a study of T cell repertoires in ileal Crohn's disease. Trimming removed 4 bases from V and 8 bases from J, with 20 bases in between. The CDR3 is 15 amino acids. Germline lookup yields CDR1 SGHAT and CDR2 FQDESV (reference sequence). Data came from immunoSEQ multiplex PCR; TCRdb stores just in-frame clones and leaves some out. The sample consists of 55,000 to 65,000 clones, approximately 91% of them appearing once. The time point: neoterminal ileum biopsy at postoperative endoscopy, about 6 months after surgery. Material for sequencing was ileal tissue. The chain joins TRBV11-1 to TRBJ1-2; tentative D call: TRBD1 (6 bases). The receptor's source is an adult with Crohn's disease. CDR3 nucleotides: TGTGCCAGCAGCTCAAGACCGGACAGCGTTTCAGGCTACACCTTC. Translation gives CASSSRPDSVSGYTF.